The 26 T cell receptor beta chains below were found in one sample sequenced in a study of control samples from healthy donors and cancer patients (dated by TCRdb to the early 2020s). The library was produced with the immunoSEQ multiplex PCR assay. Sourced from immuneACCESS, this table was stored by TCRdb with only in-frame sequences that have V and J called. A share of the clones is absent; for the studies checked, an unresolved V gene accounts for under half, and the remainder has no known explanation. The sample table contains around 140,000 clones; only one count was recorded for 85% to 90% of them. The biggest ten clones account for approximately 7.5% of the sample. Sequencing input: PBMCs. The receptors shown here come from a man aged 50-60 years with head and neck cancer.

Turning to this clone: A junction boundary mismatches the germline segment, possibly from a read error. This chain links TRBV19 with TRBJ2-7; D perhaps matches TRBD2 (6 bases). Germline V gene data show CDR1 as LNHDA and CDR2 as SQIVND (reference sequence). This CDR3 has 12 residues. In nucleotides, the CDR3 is TGTGCCAGTAGTATCCCTTGGGAGGATTTACACTTC. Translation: CASSIPWEDLHF.

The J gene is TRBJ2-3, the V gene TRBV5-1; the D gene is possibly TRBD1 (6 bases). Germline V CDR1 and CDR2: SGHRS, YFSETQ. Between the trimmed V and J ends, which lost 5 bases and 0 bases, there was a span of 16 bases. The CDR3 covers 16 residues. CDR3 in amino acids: CASSPGTHTSTDTQYF. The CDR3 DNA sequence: TGCGCCAGCAGTCCCGGGACACATACTAGCACAGATACGCAGTATTTT.

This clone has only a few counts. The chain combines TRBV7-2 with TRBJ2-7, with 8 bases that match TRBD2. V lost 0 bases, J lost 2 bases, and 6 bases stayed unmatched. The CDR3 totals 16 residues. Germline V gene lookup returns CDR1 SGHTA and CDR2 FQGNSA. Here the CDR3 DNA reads TGTGCCAGCAGCTTAGCCAGCGGGGGACTCACCTACGAGCAGTACTTC. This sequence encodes CASSLASGGLTYEQYF. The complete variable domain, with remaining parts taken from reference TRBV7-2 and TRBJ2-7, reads GAGVSQSPSNKVTEKGKDVELRCDPISGHTALYWYRQSLGQGLEFLIYFQGNSAPDKSGLPSDRFSAERTGGSVSTLTIQRTQQEDSAVYLCASSLASGGLTYEQYFGPGTRLTVT.

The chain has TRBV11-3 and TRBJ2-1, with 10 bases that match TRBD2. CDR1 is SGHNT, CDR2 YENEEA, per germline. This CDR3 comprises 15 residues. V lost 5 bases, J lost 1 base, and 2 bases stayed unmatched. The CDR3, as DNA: TGTGCCAGCAGCAGGACTAGCGGTTCCTACAATGAGCAGTTCTTC. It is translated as CASSRTSGSYNEQFF.

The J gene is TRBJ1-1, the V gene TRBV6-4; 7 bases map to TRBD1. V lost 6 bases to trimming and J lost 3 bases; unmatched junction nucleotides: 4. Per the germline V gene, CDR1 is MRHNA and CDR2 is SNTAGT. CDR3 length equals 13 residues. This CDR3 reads CASRRQGDTEAFF. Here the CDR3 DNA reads TGTGCCAGCAGACGACAGGGAGACACTGAAGCTTTCTTT.

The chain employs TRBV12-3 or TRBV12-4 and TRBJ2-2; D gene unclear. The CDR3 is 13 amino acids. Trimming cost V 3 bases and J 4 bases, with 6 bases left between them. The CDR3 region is CASSFTSTGELFF. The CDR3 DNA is TGTGCCAGCAGTTTTACGAGCACCGGGGAGCTGTTTTTT.

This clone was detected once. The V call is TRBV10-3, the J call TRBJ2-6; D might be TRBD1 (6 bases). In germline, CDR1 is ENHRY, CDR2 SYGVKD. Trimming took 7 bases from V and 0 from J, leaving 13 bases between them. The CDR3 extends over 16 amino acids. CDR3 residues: CAITQGINSGANVLTF. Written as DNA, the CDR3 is TGTGCCATCACCCAGGGGATTAACTCTGGGGCCAACGTCCTGACTTTC.

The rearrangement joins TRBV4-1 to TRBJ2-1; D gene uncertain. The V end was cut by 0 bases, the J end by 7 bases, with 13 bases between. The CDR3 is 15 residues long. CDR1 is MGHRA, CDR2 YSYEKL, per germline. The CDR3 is CASSQEDTLGNEQFF. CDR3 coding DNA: TGCGCCAGCAGCCAAGAAGACACCCTGGGGAATGAGCAGTTCTTC.

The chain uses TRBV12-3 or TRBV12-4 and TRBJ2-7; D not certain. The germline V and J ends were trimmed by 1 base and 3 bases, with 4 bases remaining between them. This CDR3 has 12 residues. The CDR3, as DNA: TGTGCCAGCAGTTTAGATAGCTACGAGCAGTACTTC. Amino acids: CASSLDSYEQYF.

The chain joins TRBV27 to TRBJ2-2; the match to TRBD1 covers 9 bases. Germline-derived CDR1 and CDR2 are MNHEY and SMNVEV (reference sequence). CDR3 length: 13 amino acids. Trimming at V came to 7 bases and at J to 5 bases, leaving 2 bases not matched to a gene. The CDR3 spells CASTQGATGELFF. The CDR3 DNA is TGTGCCAGCACACAGGGGGCAACCGGGGAGCTGTTTTTT.

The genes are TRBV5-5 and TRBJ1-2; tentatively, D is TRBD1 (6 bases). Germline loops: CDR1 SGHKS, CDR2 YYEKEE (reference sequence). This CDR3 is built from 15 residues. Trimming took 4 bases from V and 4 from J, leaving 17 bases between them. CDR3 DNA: TGTGCCAGCAGCACCTCGGGGGGGCACGGCTATGGCTACACCTTC. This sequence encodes CASSTSGGHGYGYTF.

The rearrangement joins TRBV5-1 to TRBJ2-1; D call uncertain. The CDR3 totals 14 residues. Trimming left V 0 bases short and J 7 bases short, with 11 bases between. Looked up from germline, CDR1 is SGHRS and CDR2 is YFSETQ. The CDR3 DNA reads TGCGCCAGCAGCTTGGAATCCTCAAGGAATGAGCAGTTCTTC. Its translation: CASSLESSRNEQFF.

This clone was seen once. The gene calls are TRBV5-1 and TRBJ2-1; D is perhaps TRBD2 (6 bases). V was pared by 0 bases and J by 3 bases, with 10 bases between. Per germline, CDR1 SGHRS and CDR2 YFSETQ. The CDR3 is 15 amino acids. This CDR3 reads CASSLVAGNYNEQFF. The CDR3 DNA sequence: TGCGCCAGCAGCTTGGTTGCGGGAAACTACAATGAGCAGTTCTTC.

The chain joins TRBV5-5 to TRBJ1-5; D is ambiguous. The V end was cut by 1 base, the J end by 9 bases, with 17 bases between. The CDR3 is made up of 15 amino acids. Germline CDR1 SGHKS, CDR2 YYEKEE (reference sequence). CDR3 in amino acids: CASSLFPEGAPPQHF. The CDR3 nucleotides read TGTGCCAGCAGCTTGTTTCCGGAGGGCGCGCCGCCCCAGCATTTT.

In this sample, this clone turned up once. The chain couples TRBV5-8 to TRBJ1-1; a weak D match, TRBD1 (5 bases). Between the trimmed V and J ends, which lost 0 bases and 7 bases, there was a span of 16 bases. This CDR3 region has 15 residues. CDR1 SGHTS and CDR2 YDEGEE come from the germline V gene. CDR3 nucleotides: TGTGCCAGCAGCTTGGGTCGGGGACGGGTGTTTGAAGCTTTCTTT. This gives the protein CASSLGRGRVFEAFF.

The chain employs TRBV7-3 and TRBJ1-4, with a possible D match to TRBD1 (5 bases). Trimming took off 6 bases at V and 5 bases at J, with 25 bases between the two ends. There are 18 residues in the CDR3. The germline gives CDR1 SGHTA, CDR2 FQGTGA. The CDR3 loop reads CASRSPGGERWLNEKLFF. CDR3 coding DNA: TGTGCCAGCAGATCCCCCGGGGGGGAGAGGTGGTTAAATGAAAAACTGTTTTTT.

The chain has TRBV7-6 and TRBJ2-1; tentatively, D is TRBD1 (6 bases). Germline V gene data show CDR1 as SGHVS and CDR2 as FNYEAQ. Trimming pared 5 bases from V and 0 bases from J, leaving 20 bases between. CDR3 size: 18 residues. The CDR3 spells CASSRNTGFTSSYNEQFF. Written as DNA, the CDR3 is TGTGCCAGCAGCCGAAATACAGGGTTCACCTCCTCCTACAATGAGCAGTTCTTC.

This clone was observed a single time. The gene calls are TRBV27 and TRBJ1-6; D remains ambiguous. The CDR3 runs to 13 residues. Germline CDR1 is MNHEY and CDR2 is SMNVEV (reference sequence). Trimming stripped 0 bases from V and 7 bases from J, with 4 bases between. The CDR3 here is CASSLSLNSPLHF. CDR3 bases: TGTGCCAGCAGTTTATCTCTGAATTCACCCCTCCACTTT.

CDR3: CASGNPGTALEIEQYF. The CDR3, as DNA: TGTGCCAGCGGAAATCCAGGGACGGCCCTTGAAATCGAGCAGTACTTC. The chain carries TRBV21-1 and TRBJ2-7. TRBV21-1 is designated a pseudogene. This CDR3 region has 16 residues.

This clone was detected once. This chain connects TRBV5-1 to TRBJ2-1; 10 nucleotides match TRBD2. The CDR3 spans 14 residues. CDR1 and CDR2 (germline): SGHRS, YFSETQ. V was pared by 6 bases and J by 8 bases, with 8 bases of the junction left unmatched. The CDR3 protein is CASNLLAGRDEQFF. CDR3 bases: TGCGCCAGCAATTTACTAGCGGGGAGGGATGAGCAGTTCTTC.

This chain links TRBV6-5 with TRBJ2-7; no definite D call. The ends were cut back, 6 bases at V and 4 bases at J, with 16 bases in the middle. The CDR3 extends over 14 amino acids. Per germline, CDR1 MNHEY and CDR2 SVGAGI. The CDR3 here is CASSPNLWSYEQYF. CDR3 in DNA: TGTGCCAGCAGCCCCAATCTGTGGTCGTACGAGCAGTACTTC.

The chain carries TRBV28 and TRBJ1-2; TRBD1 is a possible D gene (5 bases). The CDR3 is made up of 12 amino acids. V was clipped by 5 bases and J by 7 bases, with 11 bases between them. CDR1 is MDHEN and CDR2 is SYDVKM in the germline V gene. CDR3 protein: CASSHRQPGYTF. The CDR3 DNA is TGTGCCAGCAGTCACCGACAGCCTGGCTACACCTTC.

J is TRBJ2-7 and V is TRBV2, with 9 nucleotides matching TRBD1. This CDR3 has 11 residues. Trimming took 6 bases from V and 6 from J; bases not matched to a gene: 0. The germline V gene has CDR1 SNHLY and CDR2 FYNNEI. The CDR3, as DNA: TGTGCCAGCAGGACAGGGGGCGAGCAGTACTTC. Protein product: CASRTGGEQYF.

Here the CDR3 DNA reads TGTGCCAGCAGCTTAAAGGTAGCAGTTATGGAGACCCAGTACTTC. Its protein product is CASSLKVAVMETQYF. The rearrangement joins TRBV7-9 to TRBJ2-5; D gene unclear. The CDR3 has 15 amino acids. Germline V CDR1 and CDR2: SEHNR, FQNEAQ (reference sequence). The V end was cut by 2 bases, the J end by 5 bases, with 15 bases between. Variable domain in full (rest from reference TRBV7-9 and TRBJ2-5): DTGVSQNPRHKITKRGQNVTFRCDPISEHNRLYWYRQTLGQGPEFLTYFQNEAQLEKSRLLSDRFSAERPKGSFSTLEIQRTEQGDSAMYLCASSLKVAVMETQYFGPGTRLLVL.

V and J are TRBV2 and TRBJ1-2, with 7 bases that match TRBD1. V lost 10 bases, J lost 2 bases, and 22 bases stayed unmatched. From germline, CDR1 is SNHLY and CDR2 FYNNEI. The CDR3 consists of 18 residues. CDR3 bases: TGTGCCACAAAAAAAACACGCGACTATGGACAGGCAAACTATGGCTACACCTTC. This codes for CATKKTRDYGQANYGYTF. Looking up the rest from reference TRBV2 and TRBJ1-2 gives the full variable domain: EPEVTQTPSHQVTQMGQEVILRCVPISNHLYFYWYRQILGQKVEFLVSFYNNEISEKSEIFDDQFSVERPDGSNFTLKIRSTKLEDSAMYFCATKKTRDYGQANYGYTFGSGTRLTVV.

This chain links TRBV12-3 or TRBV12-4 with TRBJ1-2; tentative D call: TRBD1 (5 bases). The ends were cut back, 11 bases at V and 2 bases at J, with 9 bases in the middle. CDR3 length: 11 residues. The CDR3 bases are TGTGCCGCTGACAGCAACTATGGCTACACCTTC. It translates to CAADSNYGYTF.